This T cell receptor beta chain was captured by sequencing in a study of CD8+ T cells in alopecia areata listed by TCRdb under 2018. At the level of the whole study: The treated patients, all with moderate-to-severe alopecia areata, were enrolled in an open-label pilot trial of oral tofacitinib given at 5 to 10 mg twice daily. On the human side, TCRbeta sequencing was run on scalp tissue and on sorted CD4+ and CD8+ peripheral blood T cells from healthy controls and from alopecia areata patients with either patchy or totalis/universalis disease. High-throughput TCRbeta sequencing was used to examine T cell clonal expansion in alopecia areata in both the C3H/HeJ mouse model and human patients. The RNA source kit depended on sample type: the PAXgene miRNA kit for fixed scalp, the miRNeasy kit for PBMCs, and the RNeasy kit for mouse skin. Scalp clonality was compared across normal scalp (n=4), patchy alopecia areata scalp (n=8), and alopecia totalis/universalis scalp (n=8). Biopsies were taken from tofacitinib-treated patients at baseline and again at 4 and 24 weeks into treatment, and several of those patients also had a later scalp biopsy. Tofacitinib was given for 6 to 18 months, followed by 6 months of follow-up off drug to assess delayed response and recurrence. TCRbeta CDR3 regions were amplified by immunoSEQ multiplex PCR using 35 Vbeta forward and 13 Jbeta reverse primers.

Worth noting for this clone: Its target antigen remains unknown. Qualities for individual bases were not recorded, and no much larger clone is one base off.

The method behind the library was the immunoSEQ multiplex PCR assay. For TCR sequencing, RNA was extracted from every sample and reverse transcribed into cDNA to serve as template. First-strand cDNA was synthesized using SuperScript III with a 2:1 mix of oligo-dT and random hexamers. A synthetic immune receptor repertoire was used to assess amplification bias, and residual bias was removed computationally. Under the source paper's analysis protocol: Raw reads were preprocessed to remove errors, and CDR3 was defined according to IMGT conventions as the region from the conserved cysteine to phenylalanine. Clonality was computed as 1 minus the Shannon entropy, with the entropy normalized by log2 of the number of productive unique TCRs. Whether scalp clones were CD4 or CD8 was inferred by matching scalp TCRbeta sequences against CD4 and CD8 repertoires sorted from blood. TCRdb's version of the immuneACCESS table is confined to in-frame rearrangements and falls short of the full clone set. An unresolved V gene accounts for under half of the shortfall where checked; the remainder is of unknown origin. V and J calls and clone size are copied from that table; D and trimming were computed from the DNA. Within this sample are about 14,000 clones, with under 60% of them counted one time only. Under 13% of the sample rests with the top ten.

The CDR3, from cysteine to phenylalanine, totals 13 residues. Only CDR3 DNA is held: 39 bases, read in frame from base 1. V lost 5 bases and J lost 7 bases; the stretch between them is 11 bases long. Sequences SGHVS (CDR1) and FQNEAQ (CDR2) are obtained from the germline V gene. The sample's time point label is to be understood as: baseline before oral tofacitinib. From alopecia areata patients, peripheral blood was collected along with lesional scalp punch biopsies. Scalp biopsies from humans were placed right away in PAXgene tissue containers for fixation. What the research found in general, with its limitations: Resident alphabeta T cells in normal human skin are also sequenced, complicating scalp TCR repertoire analysis, unlike mouse skin dominated by gammadelta T cells. Shared TCR sequences between patients were less evident than in mice, which may be partly attributable to HLA diversity in the patient population. Compared with normal scalp, lesional scalp, particularly in alopecia totalis/universalis, had higher clonality and more expanded CD8+ clones, which suggests antigenic drive.

The sample in question was skin, obtained at week 0. The receptor was derived from a human donor with alopecia areata. The rearranged segments are TRBV7-8 and TRBJ1-4; the best D guess is TRBD1, with 5 bases matching. The bases read TGTGCCAGCAGCGACAGTCCTAGTGAAAAACTGTTTTTT. The resulting protein is CASSDSPSEKLFF.